The clone carrying this TCR beta chain was seen only a few times. Antigen unknown. The data derive from a study of T-cell memory formation after mild COVID-19. Findings of the study overall: CD4/CD8 balance held among clones contracting day 15 to 85, and later expanders leaned CD4+.

TCRdb reprocessed the 5' RACE reads via MiXCR and lists one record per CDR3 protein. The data hold a few hundred thousand distinct CDR3 sequences, with around 25% observed a single time. The source material was PBMCs or a T cell subset sorted from them (not recorded which). The receptor comes from an adult woman who had mild COVID-19 (a few samples of this study predate the infection). Cell type and time point are not known.

As DNA, the CDR3 is TGTGCCACCAGTGATCCGGGCGCAAGCTCCTACGAGCAGTACTTC. Protein product: CATSDPGASSYEQYF. This chain links TRBV24-1 with TRBJ2-7; D uncertain. This CDR3 comprises 15 residues. The germline CDR1 and CDR2 sequences are KGHDR and SFDVKD. V lost 3 bases, J lost 0 bases, and 11 bases lay in between.